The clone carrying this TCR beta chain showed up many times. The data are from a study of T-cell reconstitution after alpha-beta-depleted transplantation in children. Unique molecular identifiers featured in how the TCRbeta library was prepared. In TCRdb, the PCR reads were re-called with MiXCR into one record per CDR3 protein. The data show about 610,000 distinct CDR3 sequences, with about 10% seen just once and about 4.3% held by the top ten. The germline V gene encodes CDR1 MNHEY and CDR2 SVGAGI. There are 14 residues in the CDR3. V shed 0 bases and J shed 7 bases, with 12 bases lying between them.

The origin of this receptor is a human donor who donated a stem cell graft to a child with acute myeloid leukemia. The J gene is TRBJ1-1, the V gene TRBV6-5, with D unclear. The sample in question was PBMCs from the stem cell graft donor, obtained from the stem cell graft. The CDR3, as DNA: TGTGCCAGCAGTTACTCTTGGGCAGCTCATGAAGCTTTCTTT. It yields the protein CASSYSWAAHEAFF.